This record covers a single T cell receptor beta chain. No cognate antigen has been identified for it. Base qualities are not recorded, but no much larger clone differs from it by a single base. Patients underwent resection in Japan or China between about 2014 and 2017. Two lung cancer pathologists independently reviewed H&E slides to confirm the histologic diagnosis of every case. For nucleic acid extraction, premalignant or tumor cells were enriched by macro-dissection following pathologic assessment. The AllPrep DNA/RNA FFPE Kit was used to isolate DNA from FFPE tissue. V and J lose 4 bases and 0 bases, and a span of 13 bases separates them. From the cysteine up to the phenylalanine, the CDR3 has a length of 16 residues. Only the CDR3 DNA stays, 48 bases, in frame from base 1. CDR1 and CDR2, per the germline V gene, are MGHDK and SYGVNS. The sample comes from a study of immune evolution from preneoplasia to lung adenocarcinoma (dated by TCRdb to the early 2020s). For the study in its entirety: HLA loss of heterozygosity was seen in roughly 6.6%, 14% and 36% of AIS, MIA and ADC lesions, and in no AAH lesions. Immune contexture across lung adenocarcinoma precursors and invasive adenocarcinoma was profiled using immune gene expression, TCR sequencing and multiplex immunofluorescence. Resected precursor lesions (AAH, AIS, MIA) and invasive adenocarcinomas were each compared against paired morphologically normal lung tissue. In total, the cohort included 50 to 60 patients with pulmonary nodules, all of whom underwent surgical resection. The TCR sequencing data were obtained from 51 patients. POLYSOLVER was used to infer Class I HLA alleles from exome data, while LOHHLA was used to detect allele-specific HLA loss. According to the study, around 99 samples were used for TCR sequencing. The sample size was set by how many specimens were available, not by a prior power calculation. Whole exome sequencing and methylation data from the same cohort of nodules were integrated with the immune data. The research as a whole found: KRAS-mutant nodules showed the highest T cell clonality compared with EGFR-mutant or double wild-type lesions. Clonality was highest in normal lung, while later-stage lesions appeared to show lower clonality but higher T cell density and diversity. Top T cell clone frequencies were highest in normal lung and appeared to decrease progressively from AAH through AIS, MIA and invasive adenocarcinoma. The findings reflected association rather than direct causation, and larger cohorts with long-term follow-up and longitudinal biopsies were considered necessary. Because all patients came from Japan and China, whether the findings apply to Western populations was uncertain.

The immunoSEQ hsTCRbeta Kit was used to sequence TCR beta CDR3 regions from DNA. Regarding the original processing steps: The ImmunoSEQ Analyzer was used to analyse the TCR sequencing data. T cell clonality was defined as 1 minus Pielou's evenness, calculated on productive rearrangements. T cell diversity was measured with the inverse Simpson index on productive templates. T cell density was expressed as TCR beta template counts normalized to usable DNA, with usable DNA estimated by amplifying and sequencing housekeeping genes. Two-sided Kruskal-Wallis tests were used to compare TCR metrics across histologic stages. Imported from immuneACCESS, the table was reduced by TCRdb to in-frame sequences with V and J called. These copies leave out some clones; in studies compared against another copy, an unresolved V gene accounts for under half, and the cause of the remainder is not known. The DNA was the basis for D and trimming; V, J and clone size are from that table. Within this sample are thousands of clones, with roughly 76% of them counted one time only. 10% to 12% of the sample lies in the top ten.

Rearrangement joined TRBV25-1 to TRBJ1-3; a confident D gene designation cannot be given. The sequence was collected from a person aged 55-79 years with lung adenocarcinoma. The specimen was FFPE minimally invasive lung adenocarcinoma tissue. Read against the paper, the sample's cell subset or site label means: micro-invasive lung adenocarcinoma (MIA). The DNA sequence is TGTGCCAGCAGTGTTCTCGACGGCCACTCTGGAAACACCATATATTTT. The encoded protein is CASSVLDGHSGNTIYF.